This T cell receptor (beta chain) was captured by sequencing in a study of shared clonotypes between healthy human individuals (dated by TCRdb to 2019 to 2021). At the level of the whole study: Three men and a couple of women, aged 18 to 49 years, made up the cohort. For each donor, CD4 naive and CD4 memory were each run on three plates, CD8 naive on two plates, and CD8 memory on one plate. To estimate repertoire size and how much clonotypes are shared between individuals, the study performed deep sequencing of blood TCR repertoires from five healthy adults. To increase sequencing depth and limit assay-specific biases, TCR repertoire library preparation and sequencing were carried out by different laboratories using diverse techniques. Per donor, leukapheresis produced somewhere between about 0.9 and 9 billion PBMCs. What the study reported, not specific to this receptor: Higher generation probabilities were observed for clonotypes shared by all four sorted-subset donors than for non-shared clonotypes. Sampling was restricted to blood, and TCR repertoires in tissue are likely to differ from TCR repertoires in blood. When a handful of donors were compared, the shared fraction of clonotypes was 5% to 6.5% for naive CD4, about 4% for naive CD8, more than 2% for memory CD4, and 0.35% to 0.4% for memory CD8. Larger estimated clonotype richness was generally found for naive subsets than for memory subsets. Pairwise subsampling indicated that sequencing depth was expected to affect the degree of clonotype sharing among donors. Incomplete sequencing was indicated by rarefaction of sorted-subset datasets, despite the large sequencing depth. Because the study included a small number of donors, the genetic and exposure-history diversity represented was limited.

As for this clone: Its recognized antigen is unknown. No quality values exist for individual bases; no much larger clone is one base distant.

V is pared back by 8 bases and J by 4 bases, with 20 bases lying between the germline termini. From the cysteine through the phenylalanine, the CDR3 covers 15 amino acids. This entry keeps only the CDR3 DNA: 45 bases, framed from base 1. Reading the germline V gene (reference sequence) gives CDR1 PRHDT and CDR2 FYEKMQ. CD8 naive samples consisted of CD45RO-negative cells that were positively selected for CCR7, yielding a CD45RA+CCR7+ population without TemRA cells. The donors were healthy, HIV-negative adults who had no recently reported acute infections or vaccinations. Every donor was a Caucasian adult living in Nashville, Tennessee, USA. Blood was collected by leukapheresis, and PBMCs were isolated by Ficoll-Histopaque density gradient centrifugation and then cryopreserved in liquid nitrogen vapor phase. Purity and quantity of every magnetically sorted T cell population were checked by analytical flow cytometry. From each sorted fraction, genomic DNA was isolated and quantified by UV absorbance on a Nanodrop 2000c.

Using the deep immunoSEQ assay, multiplex PCR amplified TCR CDR3 regions from genomic DNA. Extracted genomic DNA from each cell subset was distributed evenly across all wells of several immunoSEQ 96-well plates, and each plate was treated as a replicate. For sorted subsets, around 200 ng genomic DNA, equal to tens of thousands of T cell genomes, was loaded into each replicate PCR. The purified libraries were quantified using a Qubit 3.0 fluorometer, sized with a Bioanalyzer 2100, and then quantified again using the KAPA Library Quantification kit. A separate single-read 150-cycle Illumina NextSeq 550 flow cell was used to sequence each immunoSEQ 96-well plate. The published analysis was carried out like this. Because the immunoSEQ output held only junctional sequences and lacked quality scores, the filtering could not match the filtering applied to full-length reads. Sequences were annotated with PyIR, a Python wrapper for IgBLAST v1.9, using IMGT germline references to assign V/J genes and CDR3. Any read was removed if the V/J assignment was weak (E-value above 1e-6), the CDR3 was missing, or the read contained stop codons, out-of-frame junctions, or ambiguous translated residues. A V3J clonotype was defined by an identical inferred V gene, J gene, and CDR3 amino acid sequence. The percentage overlap between two repertoires was calculated by dividing the number of shared unique clonotypes by the size of the smaller repertoire. Three approaches were used to assess repertoire richness: RTK rarefaction, the Chao1 estimator, and Recon v2.1 estimates of unobserved clonotypes. Generation probabilities were computed with OLGA for all TCRbeta clonotypes obtained by the gDNA method from four donors. This immuneACCESS table, as held by TCRdb, lists in-frame sequences with V and J called but not all clones. Of the missing ones, under half trace to an unresolved V gene in checked studies; the others have no known cause. V and J calls and clone size follow that table, whereas D and trimming were derived from the DNA. A total of around 610,000 clones appear in this sample, 90% to 97% of them only once. The top ten hold less than 0.13% of the sample.

The rearranged segments are TRBV13 and TRBJ1-1; TRBD1 could be the D gene, as 6 bases match. This sequence originates from a woman between 25 and 40 years old in good health. The sequenced sample consisted of naive CD8+ T cells sorted from blood. The meaning of the sample's cell subset or site label: CD45RA+CCR7+. The bases are TGTGCCAGCCAAGACCTAGGGGTAGGGGGCACTGAAGCTTTCTTT. This is translated as CASQDLGVGGTEAFF.